A selection of T cell receptor beta chains follows, all from one sample in a study of early T cells in non-severe SARS-CoV-2 infection. Each CDR3 protein is one row after TCRdb ran MiXCR on the 5' RACE reads. The data hold 40,000 or so distinct CDR3 sequences, with less than 6% observed a single time. The sample here was whole blood, taken at baseline. These receptor sequences come from an adult who was a healthcare worker with PCR-confirmed SARS-CoV-2 infection or an uninfected control (not recorded which). Each CDR3 is given with its conserved first and last residue. Fields, in order: J gene, V gene, D gene, clone size, CDR3 protein, CDR3 DNA. A D gene is named only where the DNA matches it firmly. Not every row has a clone size; where given, it reads once, few, many or a size class.

>TRBJ2-7|TRBV10-2|TRBD1|many
CASGQAYEQYF
TGCGCCAGCGGACAGGCCTACGAGCAGTACTTC
>TRBJ2-7|TRBV20-1|TRBD2|many
CSAPAGGVRPYEQYF
TGCAGTGCTCCCGCGGGGGGAGTTAGGCCCTACGAGCAGTACTTC
>TRBJ1-1|TRBV28|-|few
CASSLSLSEAFF
TGTGCCAGCAGCCTCTCCTTATCTGAAGCTTTCTTT
>TRBJ2-7|TRBV2|TRBD1|many
CAGGTGSGEQYF
TGTGCCGGGGGGACAGGGTCGGGCGAGCAGTACTTC
>TRBJ2-1|TRBV6-2/TRBV6-3|-|many
CASRITPGVGNEQFF
TGTGCCAGCAGGATTACCCCGGGAGTCGGGAATGAGCAGTTCTTC
>TRBJ2-3|TRBV4-1|-|-
CASGVVADTQYF
TGCGCCAGCGGAGTCGTTGCAGATACGCAGTATTTT
>TRBJ2-7|TRBV29-1|-|few
CSVVLPNLYEQYF
TGCAGCGTTGTTTTACCTAACTTGTACGAGCAGTACTTC
>TRBJ2-5|TRBV27|-|many
CASSLGAGKETQYF
TGTGCCAGCAGTTTGGGGGCAGGTAAAGAGACCCAGTACTTC
>TRBJ1-5|TRBV6-4|TRBD1|medium-sized
CASSDGTGGNQPQHF
TGTGCCAGCAGTGACGGGACAGGGGGCAATCAGCCCCAGCATTTT
>TRBJ2-7|TRBV29-1|-|many
CSASGASYEQYF
TGCAGCGCATCCGGGGCTTCCTACGAGCAGTACTTC
>TRBJ2-5|TRBV7-2|-|many
CASSLGQQETQYF
TGTGCCAGCAGCTTGGGGCAGCAAGAGACCCAGTACTTC
>TRBJ1-2|TRBV20-1|-|many
CSARGRAADYGYTF
TGCAGTGCCAGAGGAAGGGCCGCCGACTATGGCTACACCTTC
>TRBJ2-1|TRBV4-1|TRBD2|-
CASSQPPTGLVGEQFF
TGCGCCAGCAGCCAACCACCTACCGGACTAGTCGGTGAGCAGTTCTTC
>TRBJ1-5|TRBV10-2|-|many
CASSEPRGLGGNQPQHF
TGCGCCAGCAGTGAGCCGCGAGGGTTGGGGGGCAATCAGCCCCAGCATTTT
>TRBJ2-7|TRBV10-1|TRBD1|many
CASRPSGTAAEQYF
TGCGCCAGCAGGCCCTCGGGGACAGCGGCCGAGCAGTACTTC
>TRBJ2-3|TRBV25-1|TRBD1|many
CASSEGTGWSDTQYF
TGTGCCAGCAGTGAGGGGACAGGGTGGTCAGATACGCAGTATTTT
>TRBJ2-3|TRBV7-2|-|many
CASSPNTDTQYF
TGTGCCAGCAGCCCTAACACAGATACGCAGTATTTT
>TRBJ2-1|TRBV20-1|TRBD2|many
CSASPMDSGRSFREQFF
TGCAGTGCTAGTCCTATGGATAGCGGGAGGTCCTTTAGGGAGCAGTTCTTC
>TRBJ2-7|TRBV10-2|TRBD2|many
CASSESGLQDTLLRIHEQYF
TGCGCCAGCAGTGAGTCGGGACTACAAGACACCCTACTTCGGATACACGAGCAGTACTTC
>TRBJ2-5|TRBV5-1|-|many
CASSLDPSSTGETQYF
TGCGCCAGCAGCCTGGACCCGTCCTCTACGGGAGAGACCCAGTACTTC
>TRBJ1-2|TRBV11-2|-|many
CASSPTGYYGYTF
TGTGCCAGCAGCCCTACAGGGTACTATGGCTACACCTTC
>TRBJ1-5|TRBV7-9|-|few
CASSSEDWVGNQPQHF
TGTGCCAGCAGCTCGGAGGATTGGGTAGGCAATCAGCCCCAGCATTTT
>TRBJ2-5|TRBV20-1|-|many
CSVRLPGKETQYF
TGCAGTGTGCGACTACCAGGGAAGGAGACCCAGTACTTC
>TRBJ2-1|TRBV10-3|-|many
CAIGGNEQFF
TGTGCCATCGGCGGGAATGAGCAGTTCTTC